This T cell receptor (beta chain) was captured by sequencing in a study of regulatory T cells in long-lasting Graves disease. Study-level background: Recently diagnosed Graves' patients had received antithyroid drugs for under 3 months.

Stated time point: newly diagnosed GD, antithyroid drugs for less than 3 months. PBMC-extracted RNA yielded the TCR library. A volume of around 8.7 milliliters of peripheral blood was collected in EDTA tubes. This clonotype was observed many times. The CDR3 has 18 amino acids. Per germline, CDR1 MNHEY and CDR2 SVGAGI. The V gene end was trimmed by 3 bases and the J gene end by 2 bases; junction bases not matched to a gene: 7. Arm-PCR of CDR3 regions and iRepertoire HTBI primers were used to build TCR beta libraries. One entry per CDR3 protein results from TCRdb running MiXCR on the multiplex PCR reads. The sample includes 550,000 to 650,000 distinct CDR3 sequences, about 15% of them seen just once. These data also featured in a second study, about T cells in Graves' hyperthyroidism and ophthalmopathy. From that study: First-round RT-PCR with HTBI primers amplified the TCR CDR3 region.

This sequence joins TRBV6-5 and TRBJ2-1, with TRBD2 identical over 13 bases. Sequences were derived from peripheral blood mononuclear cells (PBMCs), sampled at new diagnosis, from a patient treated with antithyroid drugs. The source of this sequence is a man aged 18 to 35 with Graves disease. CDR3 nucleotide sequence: TGTGCCAGCAGTTATGAAGGACTAGCGGGAGCCCCCTACAATGAGCAGTTCTTC. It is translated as CASSYEGLAGAPYNEQFF.